This T cell receptor beta chain was documented in a study of blood T cell repertoires in COVID-19. Some clones are missing from TCRdb's copy, which holds only in-frame ones; the method was immunoSEQ multiplex PCR. The repertoire has around 270,000 clones, approximately 85% of them found once; the top ten carry 4% to 4.5%. Input material: PBMCs or T cells enriched from blood (not recorded which). This TCR derives from a young woman who had recovered from COVID-19.

The CDR3 DNA reads as TGCGCCAGCAGCTCGACCCAGGGGGGTATGTCTGAAGCTTTCTTT. It codes for CASSSTQGGMSEAFF. The chain couples TRBV5-1 to TRBJ1-1; 7 nucleotides match TRBD1. V shed 3 bases and J 6 bases; nucleotides not matched to a gene: 11. This CDR3 is 15 amino acids long. The germline V gene has CDR1 SGHRS and CDR2 YFSETQ.